One and the same sample provided the 28 T cell receptor beta chains below, sequenced in a study of cytomegalovirus exposure and HLA in healthy donors. The study ran its PCR with 60 Vbeta and 13 Jbeta primers. Repertoires were generated with immunoSEQ multiplex PCR, while TCRdb's copy carries only in-frame clones and drops some. The sample shows 180,000 or so clones, 60% to 85% of them seen only once. The sequencing sample was made of PBMCs. These receptors were taken from a female donor in good health and CMV-seronegative.

This chain joins TRBV7-2 and TRBJ1-2; possible D gene TRBD1, 5 bases. CDR3 length equals 12 residues. Trimming stripped 5 bases from V and 6 bases from J, with 10 bases between. Looked up from germline, CDR1 is SGHTA and CDR2 is FQGNSA. CDR3 bases: TGTGCCAGCAGCCCAACCAGGGATGGCTACACCTTC. Translated, it gives CASSPTRDGYTF.

The V gene is TRBV7-8, the J gene TRBJ2-7; no definite D call. The CDR3 is 13 amino acids. Germline lookup yields CDR1 SGHVS and CDR2 FQNEAQ. The V end lost 1 base, the J end lost 6 bases, and 10 bases lay between the germline ends. The CDR3 spells CASSLGSRAEQYF. In DNA, the CDR3 is TGTGCCAGCAGCTTAGGGTCCCGAGCCGAGCAGTACTTC.

The chain links TRBV7-3 to TRBJ2-2, with a possible D match to TRBD1 (7 bases). CDR1 is SGHTA and CDR2 is FQGTGA in the germline V gene. The germline V and J ends were trimmed by 5 bases and 3 bases, with 22 bases remaining between them. The CDR3 length is 18 residues. The CDR3 DNA reads as TGTGCCAGCAGCCCCCAGGGGGGTGGGAGGACCTACACCGGGGAGCTGTTTTTT. It encodes CASSPQGGGRTYTGELFF.

The chain links TRBV4-1 to TRBJ2-2; maybe TRBD2 (6 bases). Germline V gene sequence: CDR1 MGHRA, CDR2 YSYEKL. Trimming shortened V by 1 base and J by 2 bases, and 11 bases separated the two germline ends. The CDR3 runs to 16 residues. The CDR3 loop is CASSQGGGLNTGELFF. CDR3 DNA: TGCGCCAGCAGCCAAGGCGGAGGGTTAAACACCGGGGAGCTGTTTTTT.

The chain recombines TRBV5-1 with TRBJ2-5; 8 nucleotides line up with TRBD2. Germline CDR1 reads SGHRS; CDR2 reads YFSETQ. J was trimmed by 1 base and V by 4 bases; bases with no gene match: 12. The CDR3 is made up of 17 amino acids. The CDR3 bases are TGCGCCAGCAGCCTCTCTATTCCGGGGGGGCCCCAAGAGACCCAGTACTTC. It codes for CASSLSIPGGPQETQYF. The variable domain in full, with the rest retrieved from reference TRBV5-1 and TRBJ2-5, is KAGVTQTPRYLIKTRGQQVTLSCSPISGHRSVSWYQQTPGQGLQFLFEYFSETQRNKGNFPGRFSGRQFSNSRSEMNVSTLELGDSALYLCASSLSIPGGPQETQYFGPGTRLLVL.

As for this clone: This sample also contains other DNA sequences that code for the same CDR3. The chain uses TRBV4-3 and TRBJ2-7; 7 positions match TRBD1. J lost 5 bases, V lost 0 bases, and 10 bases had no gene match. This CDR3 spans 16 amino acids. Germline CDR1 is LGHNA and CDR2 is YSLEER. This CDR3 is CASSQDWGRGSDEQYF. The CDR3 DNA reads TGCGCCAGCAGCCAAGATTGGGGCAGGGGGTCGGACGAGCAGTACTTC.

The chain links TRBV29-1 to TRBJ2-1, with 8 bases matching TRBD1. The CDR3 has 14 amino acids. J was trimmed by 7 bases and V by 3 bases; bases with no gene match: 8. Germline assignment: CDR1 SQVTM and CDR2 ANQGSEA. The CDR3 DNA sequence: TGCAGCGTTGATGGATACGACAGGGGAAATGAGCAGTTCTTC. Its protein is CSVDGYDRGNEQFF.

This clone has a handful of counts. The chain recombines TRBV4-3 with TRBJ1-2, with D uncertain. The V and J ends lost 9 bases and 4 bases respectively, with 15 bases between them. This CDR3 contains 13 residues. In germline, CDR1 is LGHNA, CDR2 YSLEER. CDR3 DNA sequence: TGCGCCAGTTTCAGTGAGTGGAGCTATGGCTACACCTTC. Translating it yields CASFSEWSYGYTF.

This clone was seen a handful of times. The rearrangement links TRBV4-1 to TRBJ1-5, with D possibly matching TRBD1 (6 bases). The CDR3 has 16 amino acids. Germline-derived CDR1 and CDR2 are MGHRA and YSYEKL. V was trimmed by 2 bases and J by 7 bases, leaving 18 bases between them. CDR3 bases: TGCGCCAGCAGCCAACTTCAGGGGCCCCCAGGCCAGCCCCAGCATTTT. Its protein is CASSQLQGPPGQPQHF.

This clone was seen only a few times. The V and J genes are TRBV27 and TRBJ1-2; D uncertain. Trimming shortened V by 5 bases and J by 5 bases, and 12 bases separated the two germline ends. This CDR3 has 13 residues. Germline V gives CDR1 MNHEY, CDR2 SMNVEV (reference sequence). CDR3 DNA: TGTGCCAGCAGTCCCACTACAATGTATGGCTACACCTTC. Its translation: CASSPTTMYGYTF.

The chain combines TRBV10-3 with TRBJ2-5; 8 bases map to TRBD1. This CDR3 is 15 amino acids long. Germline V gene sequence: CDR1 ENHRY, CDR2 SYGVKD. J gave up 5 bases and V 9 bases, and 14 bases lay outside the gene matches. The CDR3 nucleotides read TGTGCCATGGGGGTTGCAGGGGGCACGCGGGAGACCCAGTACTTC. Protein: CAMGVAGGTRETQYF.

V and J are TRBV7-3 and TRBJ1-1, with D possibly matching TRBD1 (5 bases). CDR1 is SGHTA, CDR2 FQGTGA, per germline. The germline V and J ends were trimmed by 4 bases and 7 bases, with 16 bases remaining between them. CDR3 length equals 14 residues. The CDR3, as DNA: TGTGCCAGCAGCTCAAGACCCGGGGGGTTTGAAGCTTTCTTT. It translates to CASSSRPGGFEAFF.

To note about this clone: At one of its ends the junction is not consistent with the germline gene, which may arise from a read error. Other DNA variants within this sample encode the same CDR3. The rearrangement links TRBV19 to TRBJ1-5; 7 bases align to TRBD1. The CDR3 extends over 17 amino acids. The germline V gene has CDR1 LNHDA and CDR2 SQIVND (reference sequence). This CDR3 is CASSIDSGDSSNQPQHF. In DNA form, the CDR3 reads TGTGCCAGTAGTATAGATTCGGGGGACAGTAGCAATCAGCCCCAGCATTTC.

The chain carries TRBV30 and TRBJ1-1; TRBD1 matches 7 bases. The CDR3 runs 13 residues. V lost 5 bases and J lost 1; bases outside the gene matches: 4. Germline V gene data show CDR1 as GTSNPN and CDR2 as SVGIG (reference sequence). Here the CDR3 reads CAWQQGGNTEAFF. The CDR3 bases are TGTGCCTGGCAGCAGGGGGGGAACACTGAAGCTTTCTTT.

The chain joins TRBV6-1 to TRBJ1-1, with 10 bases lining up with TRBD1. Germline lookup yields CDR1 MNHNS and CDR2 SASEGT. V was clipped by 6 bases and J by 6 bases; unmatched bases: 10. CDR3 size: 15 residues. The CDR3 spells CASSVTGQGVAEAFF. In nucleotides, the CDR3 is TGTGCCAGCAGCGTAACTGGACAGGGGGTCGCTGAAGCTTTCTTT.

The chain employs TRBV30 and TRBJ1-5; 7 bases fit TRBD1. In germline, CDR1 is GTSNPN, CDR2 SVGIG (reference sequence). With V trimmed by 2 bases and J by 2 bases, 12 bases remained unmatched. This CDR3 contains 17 residues. The CDR3 DNA sequence: TGTGCCTGGAGTCGTCGACAGGGAGATGGTGGCAATCAGCCCCAGCATTTT. It is translated as CAWSRRQGDGGNQPQHF.

The gene calls are TRBV5-1 and TRBJ2-1, with 9 bases aligning to TRBD2. Unmatched junction bases numbered 2, after V lost 0 bases and J lost 4 bases. The CDR3 is made up of 15 amino acids. CDR1 and CDR2 from the germline V gene are SGHRS and YFSETQ. The CDR3: CASSLGRGGYNEQFF. The CDR3, as DNA: TGCGCCAGCAGCTTGGGGCGGGGGGGATACAATGAGCAGTTCTTC.

The chain employs TRBV7-2 and TRBJ1-5; 7 bases agree with TRBD1. V lost 1 base, J lost 3 bases, and 6 bases stayed unmatched. CDR1 and CDR2 (germline): SGHTA, FQGNSA. The CDR3 has 16 amino acids. CDR3 sequence reads: CASSLVGTEFNQPQHF. The CDR3 DNA reads TGTGCCAGCAGCTTAGTAGGGACAGAGTTCAATCAGCCCCAGCATTTT.

The sample holds many counts of this clone. The V call is TRBV14, the J call TRBJ1-1, with a possible D match to TRBD1 (6 bases). V was trimmed by 2 bases and J by 7 bases, leaving 8 bases between them. Germline V gene data show CDR1 as SGHDN and CDR2 as FVKESK. This CDR3 region has 12 residues. CDR3 nucleotides: TGTGCCAGCAGCCAACAGGGGATTGAAGCTTTCTTT. Encoded protein: CASSQQGIEAFF.

The rearrangement joins TRBV5-4 to TRBJ2-5; perhaps TRBD2 as D (5 bases). The CDR3 loop spans 14 amino acids. V was clipped by 1 base and J by 5 bases, with 12 bases between them. Germline lookup yields CDR1 SGHNT and CDR2 YYREEE (reference sequence). The CDR3 nucleotides read TGTGCCAGCAGCTTGATCGGGATAGGTGAGACCCAGTACTTC. Residues: CASSLIGIGETQYF.

The CDR3 here is CASSYSTGGSGELFF. CDR3 DNA: TGTGCCAGCAGTTATTCGACAGGGGGTTCCGGGGAGCTGTTTTTT. This chain links TRBV6-5 with TRBJ2-2; 9 nucleotides match TRBD1. Germline-derived CDR1 and CDR2 are MNHEY and SVGAGI. The CDR3 covers 15 residues. The V and J ends lost 3 bases and 6 bases, in that order; junction bases with no gene match: 5.

The chain joins TRBV6-5 to TRBJ2-7, with TRBD2 identical over 11 bases. Germline V lookup: CDR1 MNHEY, CDR2 SVGAGI. J lost 6 bases, V lost 4 bases, and 2 bases had no gene match. CDR3 length: 13 residues. CDR3 amino acids: CASSLAGGPEQYF. CDR3 coding DNA: TGTGCCAGCAGTTTAGCGGGGGGGCCCGAGCAGTACTTC.

The chain links TRBV5-1 to TRBJ2-5, with 7 bases matching TRBD2. Germline V gives CDR1 SGHRS, CDR2 YFSETQ. The V and J ends lost 5 bases and 1 base, in that order; junction bases with no gene match: 8. This CDR3 is 15 amino acids long. The CDR3 sequence is CASRVAPGGQETQYF. In DNA, the CDR3 is TGCGCCAGCAGAGTCGCCCCGGGAGGCCAAGAGACCCAGTACTTC.

This sequence joins TRBV7-2 and TRBJ2-7; D possibly corresponds to TRBD2 (6 bases). Trimming shortened V by 5 bases and J by 3 bases, and 17 bases separated the two germline ends. CDR1 is SGHTA and CDR2 is FQGNSA in the germline V gene. This CDR3 region has 15 residues. The CDR3 is CASSPTTRIGYEQYF. CDR3 coding DNA: TGTGCCAGCAGCCCAACGACTAGAATCGGCTACGAGCAGTACTTC.

The rearrangement links TRBV5-3 to TRBJ1-2; 9 nucleotides line up with TRBD1. TRBV5-3 qualifies as an ORF whose function is uncertain. V lost 4 bases and J lost 5; bases outside the gene matches: 9. The CDR3 spans 15 residues. The CDR3 region is CARSPVVGTGYGYTF. CDR3 nucleotide sequence: TGTGCCAGAAGCCCCGTGGTCGGGACAGGGTATGGCTACACCTTC.

This clone was observed a few times. The V gene is TRBV7-2, the J gene TRBJ2-2; TRBD1 aligns across 7 bases. V was clipped by 6 bases and J by 4 bases; unmatched bases: 11. This CDR3 has 16 amino acids. The V gene's germline CDR1 is SGHTA and CDR2 FQGNSA. The CDR3 region is CASRPKGGRGTGELFF. The CDR3 coding sequence is TGTGCCAGCAGACCTAAAGGGGGCCGGGGCACCGGGGAGCTGTTTTTT.

The V gene is TRBV5-4, the J gene TRBJ2-3; 12 positions agree with TRBD2. This CDR3 contains 17 residues. V shed 2 bases and J 0 bases; nucleotides not matched to a gene: 4. Germline CDR1 reads SGHNT; CDR2 reads YYREEE (reference sequence). The CDR3 DNA reads TGTGCCAGCAGCTTACTAGCGGGGGGCCGTAGCACAGATACGCAGTATTTT. Protein product: CASSLLAGGRSTDTQYF.

This chain joins TRBV9 and TRBJ1-2; perhaps TRBD1 as D (6 bases). Germline-derived CDR1 and CDR2 are SGDLS and YYNGEE. The CDR3 sequence is 14 residues long. V lost 3 bases, J lost 1 base, and 10 bases lay in between. In nucleotides, the CDR3 is TGTGCCAGCAGCGCTACAGGGATTAACTATGGCTACACCTTC. This gives the protein CASSATGINYGYTF.